This T cell receptor beta chain was identified in a study of T cells in Graves' hyperthyroidism and ophthalmopathy. Germline loops: CDR1 SGHTA, CDR2 FQGNSA. The germline V and J ends were trimmed by 5 bases and 3 bases, with 8 bases remaining between them. The CDR3 consists of 12 residues. Using RNA transcripts as the source, TCR beta CDR3 regions were amplified. HTBI primers were used for first-round RT-PCR of the TCR CDR3. TCRdb reprocessed the multiplex PCR reads via MiXCR and lists one record per CDR3 protein. Found here are about half a million distinct CDR3 sequences, just under 20% of them singletons; the top ten hold around 50%. Reasons for excluding patients were uncontrolled infection, other autoimmune disease, pregnancy or lactation.

The rearrangement links TRBV7-2 to TRBJ2-7; D remains ambiguous. The receptor's source is a man aged 40-55 years with Graves' ophthalmopathy. Sequencing input: blood. The CDR3 is CASSPDHYEQYF. For the CDR3, the DNA is TGTGCCAGCAGCCCAGATCACTACGAGCAGTACTTC.